The 30 T cell receptor beta chains given below trace back to one sample, sequenced in a study of cytomegalovirus exposure and HLA in healthy donors. PCR amplification relied on 60 Vbeta primers (plus 13 Jbeta primers). Profiling relied on immunoSEQ multiplex PCR, and the TCRdb table lists in-frame clones only, not all of them. This sample has roughly 200,000 clones, with less than 85% found just once. The sample comprised PBMCs. These receptors all stem from a girl between 5 and 17 years old in good health and CMV-seropositive.

This clone was found a few times. The chain carries TRBV5-1 and TRBJ1-3; maybe TRBD1 (5 bases). Germline V gene sequence: CDR1 SGHRS, CDR2 YFSETQ. V lost 2 bases to trimming and J lost 0 bases, with 9 bases between them. The CDR3 extends over 15 amino acids. The CDR3 coding sequence is TGCGCCAGCAGCTTACAGGCCGTCTCTGGAAACACCATATATTTT. This sequence encodes CASSLQAVSGNTIYF.

The genes are TRBV5-5 and TRBJ1-5; 8 bases are a match to TRBD1. The CDR3 length is 14 residues. Germline lookup yields CDR1 SGHKS and CDR2 YYEKEE (reference sequence). The junction had 7 bases not matched to a gene; V was cut back by 4 bases and J by 7 bases. CDR3 sequence reads: CASSQTGDVQPQHF. CDR3 in DNA: TGTGCCAGCAGCCAGACAGGGGATGTCCAGCCCCAGCATTTT.

The chain uses TRBV27 and TRBJ1-2, with 7 bases fitting TRBD1. There are 11 residues in the CDR3. Losses at the gene ends were 8 bases for V and 7 bases for J; bases not matched to a gene: 4. Germline V CDR1 and CDR2: MNHEY, SMNVEV (reference sequence). CDR3 nucleotides: TGTGCCAGCGGCAGGACAGGTGGCTACACCTTC. Amino acid sequence: CASGRTGGYTF.

The chain recombines TRBV7-2 with TRBJ2-7, with D maybe TRBD1 (7 bases). Germline V gene lookup returns CDR1 SGHTA and CDR2 FQGNSA. The V end was cut by 5 bases, the J end by 4 bases, with 18 bases between. The CDR3 consists of 15 residues. In DNA form, the CDR3 reads TGTGCCAGCAGCCACGGGGGACAGAAAGTATACGAGCAGTACTTC. Residues: CASSHGGQKVYEQYF.

In its sample, this clone was seen once. The rearrangement uses TRBV4-3 and TRBJ2-3; TRBD1 matches at 8 bases. V shed 1 base and J 10 bases; nucleotides not matched to a gene: 7. CDR1 and CDR2 (germline): LGHNA, YSLEER. The CDR3 runs to 14 residues. The CDR3 DNA sequence: TGCGCCAGCAGCCAAGCACTGGACAGGGCGGCGCAGTATTTT. It codes for CASSQALDRAAQYF.

Concerning this clone itself: The same CDR3 arises from other DNA sequences in this sample as well. V gene TRBV15 combines with J gene TRBJ1-5; D remains unclear. With 0 bases removed from V and 4 bases from J, the gap between germline ends came to 7 bases. CDR3 length equals 14 residues. Germline CDR1 reads LNHNV; CDR2 reads YYDKDF (reference sequence). The CDR3 coding sequence is TGTGCCACCAGCAGAGATCGGGGAAATCAGCCCCAGCATTTT. This gives the protein CATSRDRGNQPQHF.

This chain uses TRBV4-3 with TRBJ2-5; 11 bases map to TRBD2. Germline values: CDR1 LGHNA, CDR2 YSLEER. After removal of 4 bases from V and 5 bases from J, the junction contained 6 bases not matched to a gene. The CDR3 sequence is 15 residues long. DNA of the CDR3: TGCGCCAGCAGCCGAGACGGGACTAGCGGCGAGACCCAGTACTTC. Translation gives CASSRDGTSGETQYF.

The rearrangement links TRBV11-2 to TRBJ1-4, with TRBD1 identical over 9 bases. This CDR3 spans 14 amino acids. With 4 bases clipped from V and 4 bases from J, the junction kept 1 base outside the gene matches. Germline CDR1 is SGHAT and CDR2 is FQNNGV. CDR3 nucleotides: TGTGCCAGCAGCTGGGACAGGGTTAATGAAAAACTGTTTTTT. Its translation is CASSWDRVNEKLFF.

The chain links TRBV19 to TRBJ2-7, with 10 nucleotides matching TRBD1. There are 14 residues in the CDR3. CDR1 is LNHDA and CDR2 is SQIVND in the germline V gene (reference sequence). J lost 6 bases, V lost 6 bases, and 8 bases had no gene match. The CDR3 reads CASRQGTGDGEQYF. The CDR3, as DNA: TGTGCCAGTAGGCAAGGGACAGGGGACGGCGAGCAGTACTTC.

This clone was observed a handful of times. The CDR3 sequence is CASTPTQGEEVVVCGGYTF. For the CDR3, the DNA is TGCGCCAGCACCCCGACACAGGGAGAGGAGGTGGTAGTATGTGGCGGCTACACCTTC. The chain uses TRBV10-1 and TRBJ1-2, with a weak D call TRBD1 (6 bases). The germline CDR1 and CDR2 sequences are WNHNN and SYGVQD (reference sequence). The CDR3 covers 19 residues. V lost 7 bases, J lost 8 bases, and 35 bases lay in between.

V gene TRBV18 combines with J gene TRBJ2-7; 8 bases are shared with TRBD1. Germline V gives CDR1 KGHSH, CDR2 LQKENI. J was trimmed by 3 bases and V by 0 bases; bases with no gene match: 1. The CDR3 is made up of 14 amino acids. CDR3 nucleotides: TGTGCCAGCTCACCACCGACAGGGGTCTACGAGCAGTACTTC. This codes for CASSPPTGVYEQYF.

The chain carries TRBV6-6 and TRBJ1-5; 7 nucleotides align to TRBD1. The V gene end was trimmed by 6 bases and the J gene end by 6 bases; junction bases not matched to a gene: 11. This CDR3 is 15 amino acids long. CDR1 MNHNY and CDR2 SVGAGI come from the germline V gene (reference sequence). The CDR3 nucleotides are TGTGCCAGCAGGGACTGGGCAGGGGGAGGTCAGCCCCAGCATTTT. Translating gives CASRDWAGGGQPQHF.

The J gene is TRBJ2-1, the V gene TRBV2, with no clear D. Trimming left V 4 bases short and J 10 bases short, with 8 bases between. Per germline, CDR1 SNHLY and CDR2 FYNNEI. There are 11 residues in the CDR3. CDR3 nucleotide sequence: TGTGCCAGCAGTGTGAGGATGGAGCAGTTCTTC. Amino acid sequence: CASSVRMEQFF.

The rearrangement links TRBV5-6 to TRBJ2-5; the D gene is possibly TRBD2 (6 bases). Trimming pared 0 bases from V and 5 bases from J, leaving 11 bases between. CDR3 size: 14 residues. Germline lookup yields CDR1 SGHDT and CDR2 YYEEEE. The CDR3 DNA reads as TGTGCCAGCAGCTTGGCGGGGGATCGGGAGACCCAGTACTTC. It is translated as CASSLAGDRETQYF.

This clone has more than one count but fewer than ten. The chain employs TRBV11-2 and TRBJ2-2; TRBD2 might be the D (6 bases). The CDR3 consists of 14 residues. V lost 8 bases to trimming and J lost 6 bases, with 16 bases between them. CDR1 SGHAT and CDR2 FQNNGV come from the germline V gene. For the CDR3, the DNA is TGTGCCAGCGACCGGGGCAGGGAGGCCGGGGAGCTGTTTTTT. Protein product: CASDRGREAGELFF.

The V call is TRBV2, the J call TRBJ1-2; 8 bases match TRBD1. Per germline, CDR1 SNHLY and CDR2 FYNNEI. Germline trimming cut 7 bases from V and 6 bases from J; bases unmatched to any gene: 10. CDR3 length: 14 residues. CDR3 sequence: CASTVEDRVNGYTF. The CDR3 bases are TGTGCCAGCACAGTGGAGGACAGGGTTAATGGCTACACCTTC.

Here the CDR3 reads CASRLRAERGGQNEQFF. The DNA of the CDR3 is TGTGCCAGCAGACTGAGAGCCGAGCGGGGGGGCCAAAATGAGCAGTTCTTC. The chain is built from TRBV27 and TRBJ2-1, with 10 bases that match TRBD2. Looked up from germline, CDR1 is MNHEY and CDR2 is SMNVEV (reference sequence). The CDR3 extends over 17 amino acids. The J segment lost 7 bases and the V segment lost 6 bases, leaving 15 bases of the junction unmatched.

This CDR3 is CASTMPHSQPGGSDYEQYF. CDR3 nucleotides: TGTGCCAGCACAATGCCACACTCCCAGCCAGGAGGGTCAGACTACGAGCAGTACTTC. V is TRBV21-1 and J is TRBJ2-7; the DNA was not used to check the table's D call, TRBD2. TRBV21-1 is a pseudogene locus. The CDR3 is 19 residues long.

This chain uses TRBV7-9 with TRBJ2-7, with 9 bases aligning to TRBD1. This CDR3 region has 14 residues. Germline assignment: CDR1 SEHNR and CDR2 FQNEAQ (reference sequence). V dropped 5 bases and J dropped 6; count of bases not matched to a gene: 8. The DNA for the CDR3 is TGTGCCAGCAGCCTTCCGGGACAGGGTTTCGAGCAGTACTTC. This gives the protein CASSLPGQGFEQYF.

This CDR3 reads CASSHWIAGGTYNEQFF. The CDR3 DNA reads TGCGCCAGCAGCCATTGGATAGCGGGGGGAACCTACAATGAGCAGTTCTTC. V usage is TRBV4-1 and J usage is TRBJ2-1, with TRBD2 matching 10 bases. CDR3 length equals 17 residues. The V gene end was trimmed by 3 bases and the J gene end by 2 bases; junction bases not matched to a gene: 7. CDR1 is MGHRA, CDR2 YSYEKL, per germline.

The chain employs TRBV30 and TRBJ2-7; 12 bases match TRBD1. Germline-derived CDR1 and CDR2 are GTSNPN and SVGIG (reference sequence). The trim removed 3 bases at V and 6 bases at J, leaving 3 bases unmatched. The CDR3 has 13 amino acids. The CDR3 DNA reads as TGTGCCTGGAGCCCGGGACAGGGGGCCGAGCAGTACTTC. It translates to CAWSPGQGAEQYF.

The chain has TRBV14 and TRBJ2-5, with D perhaps matching TRBD2 (5 bases). This CDR3 comprises 14 residues. The germline V gene encodes CDR1 SGHDN and CDR2 FVKESK. The V end was cut by 3 bases, the J end by 9 bases, with 17 bases between. In DNA, the CDR3 is TGTGCCAGCAGCCAGGTACGAGGGCCCGGGGCCCAGTACTTC. It specifies CASSQVRGPGAQYF.

The chain joins TRBV20-1 to TRBJ1-2; 8 bases agree with TRBD1. From germline, CDR1 is DFQATT and CDR2 SNEGSKA (reference sequence). After removal of 6 bases from V and 8 bases from J, the junction contained 5 bases not matched to a gene. This CDR3 is built from 11 residues. The CDR3 nucleotides read TGCAGTGCCGTGACAGGGGAAGGCTACACCTTC. The encoded protein is CSAVTGEGYTF.

This chain links TRBV4-3 with TRBJ2-2, with a weak D call TRBD1 (6 bases). The V gene lost 1 base and the J gene lost 7 bases, with 13 bases spanning the gap. Germline V gene lookup returns CDR1 LGHNA and CDR2 YSLEER. The CDR3 totals 15 residues. CDR3 in DNA: TGCGCCAGCAGCCAAGGACAGGACGTTGGCGGGGAGCTGTTTTTT. Translated: CASSQGQDVGGELFF.

The chain links TRBV6-5 to TRBJ2-7; D is perhaps TRBD1 (5 bases). The germline CDR1 and CDR2 sequences are MNHEY and SVGAGI. V dropped 6 bases and J dropped 1 base, with 13 bases sitting between them. The CDR3 is made up of 14 amino acids. CDR3: CASRLKTDSYEQYF. In DNA, the CDR3 is TGTGCCAGCAGACTCAAGACAGATTCCTACGAGCAGTACTTC.

V gene TRBV11-3 combines with J gene TRBJ2-7, with 11 bases identical to TRBD1. Germline-derived CDR1 and CDR2 are SGHNT and YENEEA. The CDR3 runs 13 residues. V shed 5 bases and J 10 bases; nucleotides not matched to a gene: 7. The CDR3 nucleotides read TGTGCCAGCAGCGCCGGACAGGGGGCAGAACAGTACTTC. Protein: CASSAGQGAEQYF.

The chain recombines TRBV9 with TRBJ2-1; perhaps TRBD2 as D (7 bases). The CDR3 has 14 amino acids. The V end lost 6 bases, the J end lost 5 bases, and 15 bases lay between the germline ends. The germline gives CDR1 SGDLS, CDR2 YYNGEE. Here the CDR3 reads CASTLEGGNNEQFF. CDR3 bases: TGTGCCAGCACCTTAGAGGGGGGGAACAATGAGCAGTTCTTC.

This clone appeared a single time. This rearrangement joins TRBV18 to TRBJ2-7; D might be TRBD2 (6 bases). The CDR3 extends over 14 amino acids. V was shortened by 1 base and J by 3 bases, with 10 bases between the two germline ends. Germline V lookup: CDR1 KGHSH, CDR2 LQKENI. The chain's CDR3 is CASSPLLEGYEQYF. In DNA, the CDR3 is TGTGCCAGCTCACCACTCCTGGAGGGCTACGAGCAGTACTTC. Combining the CDR3 with reference TRBV18 and TRBJ2-7 gives the whole variable domain NAGVMQNPRHLVRRRGQEARLRCSPMKGHSHVYWYRQLPEEGLKFMVYLQKENIIDESGMPKERFSAEFPKEGPSILRIQQVVRGDSAAYFCASSPLLEGYEQYFGPGTRLTVT.

This chain connects TRBV29-1 to TRBJ1-3, with D unclear. V shed 0 bases and J shed 0 bases, with 12 bases lying between them. Germline V CDR1 and CDR2: SQVTM, ANQGSEA. The CDR3 extends over 16 amino acids. In DNA, the CDR3 is TGCAGCGTTGAAGATCAGGCGGGGAGCTCTGGAAACACCATATATTTT. Amino acids: CSVEDQAGSSGNTIYF.

The chain combines TRBV2 with TRBJ1-4; the D is unclear. The CDR3 totals 13 residues. With 4 bases removed from V and 8 bases from J, the gap between germline ends came to 11 bases. Germline CDR1 reads SNHLY; CDR2 reads FYNNEI. This CDR3 is CASSGVTPEKLFF. The CDR3 region has the DNA TGTGCCAGCAGTGGGGTGACACCAGAAAAACTGTTTTTT.